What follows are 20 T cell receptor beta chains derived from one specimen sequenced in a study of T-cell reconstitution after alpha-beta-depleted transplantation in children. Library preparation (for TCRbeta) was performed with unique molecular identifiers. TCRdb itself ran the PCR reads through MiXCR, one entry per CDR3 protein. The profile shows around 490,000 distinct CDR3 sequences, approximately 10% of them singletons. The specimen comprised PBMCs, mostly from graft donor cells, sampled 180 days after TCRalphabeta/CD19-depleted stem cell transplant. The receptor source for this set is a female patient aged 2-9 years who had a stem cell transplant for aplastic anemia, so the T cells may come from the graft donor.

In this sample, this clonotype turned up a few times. CDR3 DNA: TGTGCCAGCAGTTTTGTTCAGGGATCTACTGGGGCCAACGTCCTGACTTTC. Its protein is CASSFVQGSTGANVLTF. The chain has TRBV28 and TRBJ2-6, with TRBD1 as a possible D gene (5 bases). Trimming stripped 3 bases from V and 2 bases from J, with 14 bases between. CDR1 and CDR2 from the germline V gene are MDHEN and SYDVKM. The CDR3 is 17 amino acids.

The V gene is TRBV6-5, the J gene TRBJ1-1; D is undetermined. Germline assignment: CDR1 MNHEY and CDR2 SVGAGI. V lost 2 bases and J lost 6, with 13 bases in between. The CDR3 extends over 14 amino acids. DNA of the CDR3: TGTGCCAGCAGTTACGAAATGATGGGATCTGAAGCTTTCTTT. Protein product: CASSYEMMGSEAFF.

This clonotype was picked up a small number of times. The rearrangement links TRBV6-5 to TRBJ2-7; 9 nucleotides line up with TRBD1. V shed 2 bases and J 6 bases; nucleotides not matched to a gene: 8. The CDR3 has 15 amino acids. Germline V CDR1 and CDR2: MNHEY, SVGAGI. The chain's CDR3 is CASSYTSGQGPEQYF. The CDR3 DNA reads TGTGCCAGCAGTTACACCTCGGGACAGGGTCCCGAGCAGTACTTC.

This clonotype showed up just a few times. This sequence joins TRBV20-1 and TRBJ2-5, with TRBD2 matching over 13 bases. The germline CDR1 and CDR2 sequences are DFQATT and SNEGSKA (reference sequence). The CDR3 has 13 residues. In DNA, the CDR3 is TGCAGCCTGGGACTAGCGGGAAAGGAGACCCAGTACTTC. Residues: CSLGLAGKETQYF.

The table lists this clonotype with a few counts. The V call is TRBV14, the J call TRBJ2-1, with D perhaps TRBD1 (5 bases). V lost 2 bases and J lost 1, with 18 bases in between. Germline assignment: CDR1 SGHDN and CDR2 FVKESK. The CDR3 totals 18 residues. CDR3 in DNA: TGTGCCAGCAGCCAACCCAAGGGGCGTGCGGTTTCCTACAATGAGCAGTTCTTC. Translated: CASSQPKGRAVSYNEQFF.

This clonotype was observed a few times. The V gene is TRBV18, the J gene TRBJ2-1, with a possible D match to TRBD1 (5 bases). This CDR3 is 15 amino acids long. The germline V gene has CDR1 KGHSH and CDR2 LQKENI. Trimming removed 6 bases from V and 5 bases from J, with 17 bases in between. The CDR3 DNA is TGTGCCAGCTCCCCCGCTCAGGGCCGAAACAATGAGCAGTTCTTC. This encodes CASSPAQGRNNEQFF.

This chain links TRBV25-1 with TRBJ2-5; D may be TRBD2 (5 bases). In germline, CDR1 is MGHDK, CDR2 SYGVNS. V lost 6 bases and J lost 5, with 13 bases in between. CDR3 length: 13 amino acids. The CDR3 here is CASSESGLETQYF. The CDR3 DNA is TGTGCCAGCAGCGAAAGCGGATTGGAGACCCAGTACTTC.

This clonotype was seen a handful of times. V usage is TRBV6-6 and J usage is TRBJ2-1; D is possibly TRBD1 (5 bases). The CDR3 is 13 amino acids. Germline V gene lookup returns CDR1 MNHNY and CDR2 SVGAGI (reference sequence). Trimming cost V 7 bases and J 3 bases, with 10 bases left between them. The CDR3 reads CASKAGNYNEQFF. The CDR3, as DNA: TGTGCCAGCAAAGCAGGGAACTACAATGAGCAGTTCTTC.

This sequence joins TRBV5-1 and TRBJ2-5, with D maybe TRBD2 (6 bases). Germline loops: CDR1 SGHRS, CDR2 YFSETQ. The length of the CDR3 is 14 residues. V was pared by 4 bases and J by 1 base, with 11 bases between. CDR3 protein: CASSVSRGQETQYF. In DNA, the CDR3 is TGCGCCAGCAGCGTGTCGCGGGGCCAAGAGACCCAGTACTTC.

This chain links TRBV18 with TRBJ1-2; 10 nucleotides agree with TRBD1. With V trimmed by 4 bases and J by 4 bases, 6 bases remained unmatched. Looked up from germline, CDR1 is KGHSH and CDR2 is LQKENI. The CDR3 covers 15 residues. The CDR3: CASSLDRGYSYGYTF. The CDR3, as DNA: TGTGCCAGCTCACTGGACAGGGGGTACAGCTATGGCTACACCTTC.

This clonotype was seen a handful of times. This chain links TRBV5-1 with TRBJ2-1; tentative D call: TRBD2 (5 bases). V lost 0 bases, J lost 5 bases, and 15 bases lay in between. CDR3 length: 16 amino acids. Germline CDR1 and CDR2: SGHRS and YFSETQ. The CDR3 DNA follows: TGCGCCAGCAGCTTGGAACTGGGCGGAGGTAACAATGAGCAGTTCTTC. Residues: CASSLELGGGNNEQFF. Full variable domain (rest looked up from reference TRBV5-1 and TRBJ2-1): KAGVTQTPRYLIKTRGQQVTLSCSPISGHRSVSWYQQTPGQGLQFLFEYFSETQRNKGNFPGRFSGRQFSNSRSEMNVSTLELGDSALYLCASSLELGGGNNEQFFGPGTRLTVL.

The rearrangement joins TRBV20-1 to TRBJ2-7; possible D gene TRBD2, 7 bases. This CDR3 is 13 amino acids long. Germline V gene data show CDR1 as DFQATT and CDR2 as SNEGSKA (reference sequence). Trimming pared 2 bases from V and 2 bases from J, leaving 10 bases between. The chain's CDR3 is CSARQGTTYEQYF. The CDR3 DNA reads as TGCAGTGCTAGACAGGGGACTACCTACGAGCAGTACTTC.

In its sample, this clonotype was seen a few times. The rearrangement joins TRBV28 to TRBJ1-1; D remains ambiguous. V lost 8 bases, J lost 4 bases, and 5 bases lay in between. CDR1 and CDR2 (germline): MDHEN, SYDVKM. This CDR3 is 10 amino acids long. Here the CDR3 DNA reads TGTGCCAGCGTCTCCACTGAAGCTTTCTTT. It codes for CASVSTEAFF.

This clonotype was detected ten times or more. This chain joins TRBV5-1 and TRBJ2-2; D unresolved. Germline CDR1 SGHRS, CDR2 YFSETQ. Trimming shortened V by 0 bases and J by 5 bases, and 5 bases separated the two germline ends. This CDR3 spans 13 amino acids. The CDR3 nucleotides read TGCGCCAGCAGCTTGGATGGGACCGGGGAGCTGTTTTTT. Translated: CASSLDGTGELFF.

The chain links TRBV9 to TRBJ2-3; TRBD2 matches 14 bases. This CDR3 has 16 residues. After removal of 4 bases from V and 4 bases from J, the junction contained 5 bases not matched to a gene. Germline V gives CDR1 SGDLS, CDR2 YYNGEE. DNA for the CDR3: TGTGCCAGCAGCTCGACTAGCGGGAGGGTGGCAGATACGCAGTATTTT. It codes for CASSSTSGRVADTQYF. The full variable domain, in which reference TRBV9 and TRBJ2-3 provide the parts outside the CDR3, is DSGVTQTPKHLITATGQRVTLRCSPRSGDLSVYWYQQSLDQGLQFLIQYYNGEERAKGNILERFSAQQFPDLHSELNLSSLELGDSALYFCASSSTSGRVADTQYFGPGTRLTVL.

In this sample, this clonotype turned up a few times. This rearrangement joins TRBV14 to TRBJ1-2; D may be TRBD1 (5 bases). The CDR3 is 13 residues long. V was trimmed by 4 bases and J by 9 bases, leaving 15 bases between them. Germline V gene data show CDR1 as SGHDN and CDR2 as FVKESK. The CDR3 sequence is CASSPGGGLRYTF. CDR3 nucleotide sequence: TGTGCCAGCAGCCCGGGGGGGGGACTGCGCTACACCTTC.

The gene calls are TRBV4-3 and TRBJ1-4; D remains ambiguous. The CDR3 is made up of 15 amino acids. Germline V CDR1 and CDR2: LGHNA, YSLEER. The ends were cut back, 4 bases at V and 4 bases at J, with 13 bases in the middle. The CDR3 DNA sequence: TGCGCCAGCAGCCCTAGCACAGCGCATAATGAAAAACTGTTTTTT. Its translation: CASSPSTAHNEKLFF.

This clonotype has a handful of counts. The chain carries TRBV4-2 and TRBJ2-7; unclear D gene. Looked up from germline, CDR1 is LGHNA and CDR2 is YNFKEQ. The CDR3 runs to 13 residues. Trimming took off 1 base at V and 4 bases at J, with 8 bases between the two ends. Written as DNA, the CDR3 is TGTGCCAGCAGCCAAGTCTTAGATTACGAGCAGTACGTC. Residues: CASSQVLDYEQYV.

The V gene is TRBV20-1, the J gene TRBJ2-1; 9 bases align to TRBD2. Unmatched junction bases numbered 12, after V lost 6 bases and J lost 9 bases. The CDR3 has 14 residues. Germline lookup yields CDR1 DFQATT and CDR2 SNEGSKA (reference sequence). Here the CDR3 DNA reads TGCAGTGCCCTCGGCGAGGCGGGAGGGTCTGAGCAGTTCTTC. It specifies CSALGEAGGSEQFF.

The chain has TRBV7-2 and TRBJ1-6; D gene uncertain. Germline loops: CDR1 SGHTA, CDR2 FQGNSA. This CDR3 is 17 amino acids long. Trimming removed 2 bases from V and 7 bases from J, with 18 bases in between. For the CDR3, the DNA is TGTGCCAGCAGCTTAATGGCCCCCATAAGGGCCAATTCACCCCTCCACTTT. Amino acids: CASSLMAPIRANSPLHF.